The clone carrying this TCR beta chain occurred a few times. As yet, its antigen is unknown. The read terminates 3 residues ahead of where the CDR3 ends, so the germline J gene completes it. The sample has other DNA sequences that encode this CDR3 too. CDR3 size: 13 residues. Germline V CDR1 and CDR2: GTSNPN, SVGIG (reference sequence). Trimming removed 5 bases at V and 7 bases at J, with 12 bases between. Some clones are missing from TCRdb's copy, which holds only in-frame ones; the method was immunoSEQ multiplex PCR. The sample presents under 40,000 clones, none singletons. The data were taken from a study of T cell clonality in common variable immunodeficiency. Notes on the study in general: CVID subjects showed higher TCRbeta clonality than healthy controls. Links between repertoire features and CVID complications were heterogeneity-limited. Shared TCRbeta clones were fewer between CVID subjects than controls. Reportedly, TCR beta sequences from common variable immunodeficiency showed fewer deletions and N-nucleotide insertions.

V is TRBV30 and J is TRBJ1-6, with a possible D match to TRBD1 (5 bases). This sequence was found in a person aged 18-70 years in good health. Source material: peripheral blood mononuclear cells. CDR3 region: CAWGGQGNSPLHF. Partial CDR3 DNA: TGTGCCTGGGGAGGGCAGGGAAATTCACCC.